This TCR beta chain was obtained from a study of spatial heterogeneity in lung cancer. The length of the CDR3 is 14 residues. Germline values: CDR1 DFQATT, CDR2 SNEGSKA (reference sequence). After removal of 0 bases from V and 8 bases from J, the junction contained 6 bases not matched to a gene. TCRdb itself ran the 5' RACE reads through MiXCR, one entry per CDR3 protein. The table records approximately 110,000 distinct CDR3 sequences, 10% to 13% of them present only once. Time point given: blood at routine non-recurrence follow-up after resection. The chain is built from TRBV20-1 and TRBJ1-2, with 10 bases aligning to TRBD1. Specimen: PBMCs, collected at follow-up. The receptor comes from a female donor with early-stage non-small cell lung cancer. The CDR3 DNA sequence: TGCAGTGCTAGAGAGACAGGGGGCGCGGGAGGCTACACCTTC. Protein product: CSARETGGAGGYTF.